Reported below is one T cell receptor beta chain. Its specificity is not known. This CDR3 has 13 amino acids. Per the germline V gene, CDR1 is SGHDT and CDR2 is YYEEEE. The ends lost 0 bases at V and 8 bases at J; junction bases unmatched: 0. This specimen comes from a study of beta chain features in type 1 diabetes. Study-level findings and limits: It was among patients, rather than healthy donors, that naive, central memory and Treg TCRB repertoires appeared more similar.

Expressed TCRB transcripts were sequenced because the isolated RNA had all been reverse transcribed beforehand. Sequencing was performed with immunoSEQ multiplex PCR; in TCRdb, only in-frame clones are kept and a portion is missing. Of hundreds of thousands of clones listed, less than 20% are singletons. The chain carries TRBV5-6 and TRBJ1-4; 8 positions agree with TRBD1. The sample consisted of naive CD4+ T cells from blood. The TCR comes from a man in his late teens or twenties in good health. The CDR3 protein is CASSLGTGEKLFF. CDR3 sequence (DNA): TGTGCCAGCAGCTTGGGGACAGGGGAAAAACTGTTTTTT.